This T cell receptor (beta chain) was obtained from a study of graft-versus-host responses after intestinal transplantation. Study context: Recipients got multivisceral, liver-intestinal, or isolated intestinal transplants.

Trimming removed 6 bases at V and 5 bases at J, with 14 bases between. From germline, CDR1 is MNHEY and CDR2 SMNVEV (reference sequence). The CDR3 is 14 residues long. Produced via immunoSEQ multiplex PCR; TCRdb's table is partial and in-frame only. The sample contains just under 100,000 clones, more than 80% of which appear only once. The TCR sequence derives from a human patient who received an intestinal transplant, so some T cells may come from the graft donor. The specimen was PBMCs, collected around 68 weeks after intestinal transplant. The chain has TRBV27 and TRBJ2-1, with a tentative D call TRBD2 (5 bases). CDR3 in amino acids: CASRAAGYNNEQFF. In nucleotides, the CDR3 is TGTGCCAGCAGGGCGGCGGGCTACAACAATGAGCAGTTCTTC.